A single T cell receptor (beta chain) is shown here with its context. Its matching antigen is unknown. Generated by immunoSEQ multiplex PCR, the TCRdb table keeps only in-frame clones and is missing some. The profile shows about 2 million clones, about 95% of them singletons. Germline assignment: CDR1 SGHTA and CDR2 FQGNSA. CDR3 length: 15 amino acids. V shed 5 bases, J shed 6 bases, and the junction held 7 bases outside the gene matches. The data derive from a study of shared clonotypes between healthy human individuals. The naive CD8 fraction comprised CD45RO-negative cells positively selected for CCR7 and excluded terminally differentiated effector memory CD45RA+ cells. Donors comprised healthy HIV-negative adults lacking recent acute infections or vaccinations. Study findings and constraints: The authors expected sequencing depth to affect clonotype sharing among donors. Sharing across several donors was seen in around 5.1% of naive CD4 clonotypes. Having only a few donors restricted how much genetic and exposure-history diversity was captured.

The chain uses TRBV7-2 and TRBJ2-7; TRBD2 aligns across 13 bases. Sequencing was performed on naive CD8+ T cells sorted from blood. The TCR was taken from a man aged 18-30 years in good health. CDR3 amino acids: CASSPGTSGTTEQYF. In nucleotides, the CDR3 is TGTGCCAGCAGCCCCGGGACTAGCGGGACAACCGAGCAGTACTTC.